Listed here are 11 T cell receptor beta chains from one sample, sequenced in a study of T-cell memory formation after mild COVID-19. TCRdb reprocessed the 5' RACE reads via MiXCR and lists one record per CDR3 protein. The sample records 30,000 to 35,000 distinct CDR3 sequences, roughly 21% being singletons. Sequencing input: PBMCs or a T cell subset sorted from them (not recorded which). The receptors derive from an adult who had mild COVID-19 (a few samples of this study predate the infection). Cell type and time point are not known.

At least ten counts were recorded for this clonotype. The chain links TRBV5-1 to TRBJ2-7; 7 nucleotides match TRBD1. Germline V gene sequence: CDR1 SGHRS, CDR2 YFSETQ. The V segment lost 3 bases and the J segment 7 bases; nucleotides outside the gene matches: 10. The CDR3 sequence is 14 residues long. The CDR3 region is CASSSGTATQEQYF. For the CDR3, the DNA is TGCGCCAGCAGCTCCGGGACAGCAACTCAGGAGCAGTACTTC.

Many counts were recorded for this clonotype. This rearrangement joins TRBV5-1 to TRBJ2-5; tentative D call: TRBD2 (7 bases). The CDR3 has 14 residues. Germline loops: CDR1 SGHRS, CDR2 YFSETQ. V was shortened by 0 bases and J by 4 bases, with 10 bases between the two germline ends. The CDR3 here is CASSLEGGAETQYF. CDR3 sequence (DNA): TGCGCCAGCAGCTTGGAGGGGGGGGCAGAGACCCAGTACTTC.

This clonotype came up a few times. The chain joins TRBV12-3 or TRBV12-4 to TRBJ1-4; D is ambiguous. This CDR3 has 15 residues. V was clipped by 4 bases and J by 0 bases, with 9 bases between them. This CDR3 is CASSWSAATNEKLFF. The CDR3 nucleotides read TGTGCCAGCAGTTGGTCAGCCGCAACTAATGAAAAACTGTTTTTT.

This clonotype appeared a single time. The gene calls are TRBV11-2 and TRBJ1-4; 8 bases map to TRBD1. The CDR3 covers 15 residues. The germline V gene encodes CDR1 SGHAT and CDR2 FQNNGV. The V and J ends lost 5 bases and 12 bases, in that order; junction bases with no gene match: 14. DNA of the CDR3: TGTGCCAGCAGCCCTCCCGGGACAGGTCTCTTCGAACTGTTTTTT. Its protein product is CASSPPGTGLFELFF.

This clonotype showed up many times. The chain carries TRBV18 and TRBJ2-3; the D gene is possibly TRBD2 (5 bases). Per the germline V gene, CDR1 is KGHSH and CDR2 is LQKENI. Trimming shortened V by 8 bases and J by 5 bases, and 14 bases separated the two germline ends. The CDR3 length is 13 residues. The CDR3 protein is CASVGSAGDTQYF. Written as DNA, the CDR3 is TGTGCCAGCGTCGGGTCGGCGGGAGATACGCAGTATTTT.

This clonotype was detected ten times or more. One junction end does not reproduce the germline sequence, and a read error may be involved. J is TRBJ2-1 and V is TRBV12-3 or TRBV12-4; 10 bases line up with TRBD2. The CDR3 is 13 amino acids. In DNA, the CDR3 is TGTGCCAGCAGTCTAGCGGGGGCCAATGAGCAGTTCTTC. It translates to CASSLAGANEQFF.

This clonotype appeared many times. The chain couples TRBV6-2 or TRBV6-3 to TRBJ2-1, with 13 bases identical to TRBD2. CDR1 is MNHEY and CDR2 is SVGEGT in the germline V gene. V lost 7 bases, J lost 8 bases, and 14 bases stayed unmatched. The CDR3 totals 17 residues. In nucleotides, the CDR3 is TGTGCCAGCATCAAAAAACCACTAGCGGGAGGGCCCCATGAGCAGTTCTTC. The encoded protein is CASIKKPLAGGPHEQFF.

This clonotype has a count of ten or more. The V and J genes are TRBV5-1 and TRBJ1-1, with TRBD1 as a possible D gene (6 bases). V was shortened by 2 bases and J by 0 bases, with 11 bases between the two germline ends. The germline gives CDR1 SGHRS, CDR2 YFSETQ. The CDR3 consists of 15 residues. The DNA for the CDR3 is TGCGCCAGCAGCTTAGGGGGGGCCCTGAACACTGAAGCTTTCTTT. Its protein is CASSLGGALNTEAFF.

This clonotype has a count of ten or more. V gene TRBV7-2 combines with J gene TRBJ2-1, with 7 bases lining up with TRBD2. The V gene end was trimmed by 2 bases and the J gene end by 4 bases; junction bases not matched to a gene: 11. Per germline, CDR1 SGHTA and CDR2 FQGNSA. This CDR3 has 17 amino acids. The chain's CDR3 is CASSLTPPGGSYNEQFF. CDR3 DNA sequence: TGTGCCAGCAGCTTAACCCCCCCGGGGGGATCATACAATGAGCAGTTCTTC.

In its sample, this clonotype was seen many times. The chain is built from TRBV19 and TRBJ1-5, with 10 bases fitting TRBD1. Trimming at V came to 5 bases and at J to 5 bases, leaving 9 bases not matched to a gene. Germline assignment: CDR1 LNHDA and CDR2 SQIVND (reference sequence). The CDR3 contains 16 residues. The CDR3 sequence is CASSSPRTGGDQPQHF. CDR3 nucleotides: TGTGCCAGTAGTTCACCTAGGACAGGGGGAGATCAGCCCCAGCATTTT. Based on the CDR3 plus reference TRBV19 and TRBJ1-5, the full variable domain is DGGITQSPKYLFRKEGQNVTLSCEQNLNHDAMYWYRQDPGQGLRLIYYSQIVNDFQKGDIAEGYSVSREKKESFPLTVTSAQKNPTAFYLCASSSPRTGGDQPQHFGDGTRLSIL.

This clonotype was recorded many times. The V call is TRBV7-2, the J call TRBJ2-3; D may be TRBD2 (7 bases). This CDR3 is built from 14 residues. V lost 7 bases and J lost 1, with 12 bases in between. Germline CDR1 and CDR2: SGHTA and FQGNSA. The CDR3, as DNA: TGTGCCAGCAAACAGGGAGGGGGCACAGATACGCAGTATTTT. The encoded protein is CASKQGGGTDTQYF.